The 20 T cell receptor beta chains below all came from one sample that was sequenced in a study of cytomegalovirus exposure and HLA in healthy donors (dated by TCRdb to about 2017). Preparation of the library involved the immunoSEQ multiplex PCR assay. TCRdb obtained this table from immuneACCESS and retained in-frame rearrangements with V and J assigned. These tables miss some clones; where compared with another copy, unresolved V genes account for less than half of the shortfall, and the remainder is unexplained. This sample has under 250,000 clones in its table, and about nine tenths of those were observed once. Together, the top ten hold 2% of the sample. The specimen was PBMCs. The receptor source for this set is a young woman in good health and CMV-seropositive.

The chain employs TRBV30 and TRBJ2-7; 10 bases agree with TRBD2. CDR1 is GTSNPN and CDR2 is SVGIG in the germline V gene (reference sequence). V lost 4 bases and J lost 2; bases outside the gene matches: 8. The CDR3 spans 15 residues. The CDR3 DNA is TGTGCCTGGAAAAATAGCGGGAGGCAGCCCTACGAGCAGTACTTC. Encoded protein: CAWKNSGRQPYEQYF.

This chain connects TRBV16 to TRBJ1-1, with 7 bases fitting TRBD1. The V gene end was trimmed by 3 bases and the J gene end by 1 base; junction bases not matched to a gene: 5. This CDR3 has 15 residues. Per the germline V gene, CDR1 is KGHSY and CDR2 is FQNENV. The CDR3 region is CASSQAGTANTEAFF. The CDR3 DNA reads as TGTGCCAGCAGCCAGGCCGGGACAGCGAACACTGAAGCTTTCTTT.

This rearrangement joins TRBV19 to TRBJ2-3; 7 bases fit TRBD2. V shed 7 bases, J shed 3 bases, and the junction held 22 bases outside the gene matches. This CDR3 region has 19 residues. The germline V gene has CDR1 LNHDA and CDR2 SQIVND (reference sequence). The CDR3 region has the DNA TGTGCCAGTACCTTCGGGAGTGGCGGGAGCATCGGAGGAACAGATACGCAGTATTTT. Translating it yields CASTFGSGGSIGGTDTQYF. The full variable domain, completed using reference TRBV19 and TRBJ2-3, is DGGITQSPKYLFRKEGQNVTLSCEQNLNHDAMYWYRQDPGQGLRLIYYSQIVNDFQKGDIAEGYSVSREKKESFPLTVTSAQKNPTAFYLCASTFGSGGSIGGTDTQYFGPGTRLTVL.

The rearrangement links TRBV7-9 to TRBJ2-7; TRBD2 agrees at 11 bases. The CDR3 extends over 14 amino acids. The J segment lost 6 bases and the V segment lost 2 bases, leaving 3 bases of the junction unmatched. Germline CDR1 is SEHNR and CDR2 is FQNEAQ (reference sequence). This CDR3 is CASSLPGLAGEQYF. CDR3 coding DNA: TGTGCCAGCAGCTTACCCGGACTAGCGGGCGAGCAGTACTTC.

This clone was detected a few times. This chain's CDR3 is CASSLEEGYEQYF. The CDR3 DNA sequence: TGTGCCAGCAGTTTAGAGGAAGGCTACGAGCAGTACTTC. The gene calls are TRBV27 and TRBJ2-7; D gene ambiguous. The germline gives CDR1 MNHEY, CDR2 SMNVEV (reference sequence). The CDR3 spans 13 residues. Trimming removed 2 bases at V and 3 bases at J, with 8 bases between.

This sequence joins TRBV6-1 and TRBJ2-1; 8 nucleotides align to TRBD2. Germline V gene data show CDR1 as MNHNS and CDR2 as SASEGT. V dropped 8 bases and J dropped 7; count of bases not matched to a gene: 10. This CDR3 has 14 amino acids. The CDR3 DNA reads TGTGCCAGCGGGAGCGGACTAGCACGTAATGAGCAGTTCTTC. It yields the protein CASGSGLARNEQFF.

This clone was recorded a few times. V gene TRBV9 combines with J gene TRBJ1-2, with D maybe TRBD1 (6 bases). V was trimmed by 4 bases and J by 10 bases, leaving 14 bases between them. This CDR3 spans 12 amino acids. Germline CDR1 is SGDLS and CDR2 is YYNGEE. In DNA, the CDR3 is TGTGCCAGCAGCCCCCAGGGGATACACTACACCTTC. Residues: CASSPQGIHYTF. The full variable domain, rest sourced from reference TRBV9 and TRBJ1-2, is DSGVTQTPKHLITATGQRVTLRCSPRSGDLSVYWYQQSLDQGLQFLIQYYNGEERAKGNILERFSAQQFPDLHSELNLSSLELGDSALYFCASSPQGIHYTFGSGTRLTVV.

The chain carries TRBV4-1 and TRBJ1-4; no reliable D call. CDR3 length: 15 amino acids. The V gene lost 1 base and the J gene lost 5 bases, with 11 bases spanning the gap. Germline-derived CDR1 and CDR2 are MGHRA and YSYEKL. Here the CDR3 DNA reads TGCGCCAGCAGCCAAGTGGGCCTTCGGAATGAAAAACTGTTTTTT. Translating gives CASSQVGLRNEKLFF.

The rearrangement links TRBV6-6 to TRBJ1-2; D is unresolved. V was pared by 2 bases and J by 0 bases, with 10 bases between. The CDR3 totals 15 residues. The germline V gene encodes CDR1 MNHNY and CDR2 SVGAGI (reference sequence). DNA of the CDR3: TGTGCCAGCAGTTACGTATACGGAGCTAACTATGGCTACACCTTC. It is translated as CASSYVYGANYGYTF.

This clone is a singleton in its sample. CDR3 protein: CASSDGLPSSYEQYF. CDR3 bases: TGTGCCAGCAGTGACGGTCTCCCTAGCTCCTACGAGCAGTACTTC. The V gene is TRBV2, the J gene TRBJ2-7; D uncertain. The CDR3 consists of 15 residues. Trimming stripped 3 bases from V and 0 bases from J, with 12 bases between. Germline loops: CDR1 SNHLY, CDR2 FYNNEI.

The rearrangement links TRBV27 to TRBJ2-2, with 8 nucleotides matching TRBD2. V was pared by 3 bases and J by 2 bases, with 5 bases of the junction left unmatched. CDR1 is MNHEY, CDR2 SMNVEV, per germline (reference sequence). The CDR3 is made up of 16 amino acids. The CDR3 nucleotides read TGTGCCAGCAGTTTTGGGCTAGCGGGTAACACCGGGGAGCTGTTTTTT. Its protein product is CASSFGLAGNTGELFF.

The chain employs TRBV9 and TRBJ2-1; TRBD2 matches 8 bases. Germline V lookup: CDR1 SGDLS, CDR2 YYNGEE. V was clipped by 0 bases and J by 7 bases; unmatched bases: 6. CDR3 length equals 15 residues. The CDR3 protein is CASSVGGGLENEQFF. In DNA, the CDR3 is TGTGCCAGCAGCGTAGGAGGGGGACTAGAAAATGAGCAGTTCTTC.

The CDR3 here is CASSLGTGTFNEQFF. CDR3 DNA sequence: TGTGCCAGCAGCTTAGGGACAGGGACTTTCAATGAGCAGTTCTTC. The chain employs TRBV7-2 and TRBJ2-1; 8 nucleotides match TRBD1. Germline V lookup: CDR1 SGHTA, CDR2 FQGNSA. The junction had 5 bases not matched to a gene; V was cut back by 1 base and J by 6 bases. This CDR3 region has 15 residues.

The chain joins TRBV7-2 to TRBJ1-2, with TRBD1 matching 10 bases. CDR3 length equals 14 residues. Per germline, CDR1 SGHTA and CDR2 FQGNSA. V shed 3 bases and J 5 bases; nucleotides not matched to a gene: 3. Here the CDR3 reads CASSFGQGGYGYTF. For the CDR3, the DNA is TGTGCCAGCAGCTTCGGACAGGGGGGATATGGCTACACCTTC.

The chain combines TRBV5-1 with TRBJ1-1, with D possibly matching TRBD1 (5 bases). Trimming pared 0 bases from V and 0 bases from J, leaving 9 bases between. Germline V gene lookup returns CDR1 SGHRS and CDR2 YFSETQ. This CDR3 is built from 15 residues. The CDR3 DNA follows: TGCGCCAGCAGCTTGGTTCCGGGGGTGAACACTGAAGCTTTCTTT. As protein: CASSLVPGVNTEAFF.

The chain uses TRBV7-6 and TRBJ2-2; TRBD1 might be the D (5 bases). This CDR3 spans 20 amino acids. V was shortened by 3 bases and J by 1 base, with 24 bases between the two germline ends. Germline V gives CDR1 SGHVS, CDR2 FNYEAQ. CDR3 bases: TGTGCCAGCAGCTTCGATGCGGCCAGGGTCACTATCCGGAACACCGGGGAGCTGTTTTTT. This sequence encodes CASSFDAARVTIRNTGELFF.

The CDR3 DNA reads TGCAGCGTGCTCGGAAGCGGGGGGGACAATGAGCAGTTCTTC. Residues: CSVLGSGGDNEQFF. The chain employs TRBV29-1 and TRBJ2-1; the match to TRBD2 covers 10 bases. CDR3 length: 14 residues. The J segment lost 5 bases and the V segment lost 6 bases, leaving 7 bases of the junction unmatched. The germline gives CDR1 SQVTM, CDR2 ANQGSEA.

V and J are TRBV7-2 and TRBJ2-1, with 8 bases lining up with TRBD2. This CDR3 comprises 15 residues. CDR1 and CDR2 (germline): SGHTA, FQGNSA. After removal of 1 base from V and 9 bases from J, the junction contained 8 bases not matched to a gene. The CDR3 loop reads CASSLELAAGGEQFF. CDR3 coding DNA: TGTGCCAGCAGCTTAGAACTAGCGGCCGGAGGTGAGCAGTTCTTC.

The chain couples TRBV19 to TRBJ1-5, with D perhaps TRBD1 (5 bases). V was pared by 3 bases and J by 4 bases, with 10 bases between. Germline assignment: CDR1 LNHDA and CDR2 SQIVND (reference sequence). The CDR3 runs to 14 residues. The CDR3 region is CASSIGAGNQPQHF. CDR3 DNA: TGTGCCAGTAGTATTGGGGCAGGGAATCAGCCCCAGCATTTT. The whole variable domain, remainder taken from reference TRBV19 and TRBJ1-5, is DGGITQSPKYLFRKEGQNVTLSCEQNLNHDAMYWYRQDPGQGLRLIYYSQIVNDFQKGDIAEGYSVSREKKESFPLTVTSAQKNPTAFYLCASSIGAGNQPQHFGDGTRLSIL.

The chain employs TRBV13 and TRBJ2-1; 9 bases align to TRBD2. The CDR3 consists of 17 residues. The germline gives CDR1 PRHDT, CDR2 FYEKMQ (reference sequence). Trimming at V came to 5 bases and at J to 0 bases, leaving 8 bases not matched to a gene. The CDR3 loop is CASSDTSGRSSYNEQFF. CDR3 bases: TGTGCCAGCAGCGACACTAGCGGGCGCAGCTCCTACAATGAGCAGTTCTTC.